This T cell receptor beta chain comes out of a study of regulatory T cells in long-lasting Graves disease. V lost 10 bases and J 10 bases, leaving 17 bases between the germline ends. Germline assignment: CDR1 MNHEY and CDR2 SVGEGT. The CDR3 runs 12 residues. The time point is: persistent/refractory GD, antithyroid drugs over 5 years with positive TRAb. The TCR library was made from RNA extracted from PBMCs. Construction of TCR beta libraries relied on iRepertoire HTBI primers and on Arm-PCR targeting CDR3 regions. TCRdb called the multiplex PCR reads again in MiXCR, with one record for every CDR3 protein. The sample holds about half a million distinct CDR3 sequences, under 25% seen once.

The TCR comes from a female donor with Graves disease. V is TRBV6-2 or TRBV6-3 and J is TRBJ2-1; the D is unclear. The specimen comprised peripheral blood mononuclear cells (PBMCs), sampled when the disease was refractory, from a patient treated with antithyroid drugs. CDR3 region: CATRAPLHEQFF. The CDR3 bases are TGTGCCACCCGGGCCCCCCTCCACGAGCAGTTCTTC.